This T cell receptor (beta chain) is drawn from a study of blood T cell repertoires in COVID-19. Background on the study: From the United States, Italy and Spain came samples of acute and convalescent COVID-19. The cDNA or gDNA used as material had been derived from T cells, B-cell-depleted T cells, or PBMCs.

Germline V gene lookup returns CDR1 LNHDA and CDR2 SQIVND (reference sequence). V lost 9 bases and J lost 0, with 5 bases in between. This CDR3 is 11 amino acids long. Original analysis: How many nucleated cells were present was estimated from reference gene primer amplification. Method: immunoSEQ multiplex PCR; TCRdb's copy keeps in-frame clones and lacks some. D and trimming were read from the DNA, whereas the V and J calls and clone size are those reported in that table. The data show approximately 290,000 clones, nearly 90% seen once. Followed longitudinally, the Seattle patients had been enrolled during active infection.

Input material: peripheral blood. The receptor's source is a woman in her thirties with COVID-19, enrolled during active disease. This chain connects TRBV19 to TRBJ1-1; D ambiguous. CDR3 bases: TGTGCCAGCGTAATGAACACTGAAGCTTTCTTT. It specifies CASVMNTEAFF.